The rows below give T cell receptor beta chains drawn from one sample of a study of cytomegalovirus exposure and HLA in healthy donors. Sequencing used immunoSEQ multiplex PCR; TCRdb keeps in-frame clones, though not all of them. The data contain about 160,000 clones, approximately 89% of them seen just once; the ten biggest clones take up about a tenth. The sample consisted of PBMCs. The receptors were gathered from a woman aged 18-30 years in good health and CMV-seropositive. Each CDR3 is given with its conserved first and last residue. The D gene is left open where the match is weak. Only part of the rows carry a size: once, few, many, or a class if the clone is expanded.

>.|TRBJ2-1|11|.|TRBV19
CVSSRDNEQFF
TGTGTCAGTAGTCGGGACAATGAGCAGTTCTTC
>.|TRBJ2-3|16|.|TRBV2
CASSPIWWRAEDTQYF
TGTGCCAGCAGTCCAATTTGGTGGCGGGCCGAAGATACGCAGTATTTT
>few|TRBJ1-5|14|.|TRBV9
CASSGRAESQPQHF
TGTGCCAGCAGCGGCAGGGCTGAGAGTCAGCCCCAGCATTTT
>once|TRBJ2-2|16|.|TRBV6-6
CASGPPSGANTGELFF
TGTGCCAGCGGACCTCCCAGCGGCGCGAACACCGGGGAGCTGTTTTTT
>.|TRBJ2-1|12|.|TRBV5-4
CASSYNRDAQFF
TGTGCCAGCAGCTATAACAGGGACGCGCAGTTCTTC
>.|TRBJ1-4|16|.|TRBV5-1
CASSLGPSTTNEKLFF
TGCGCCAGCAGCTTGGGCCCTTCTACGACTAATGAAAAACTGTTTTTT
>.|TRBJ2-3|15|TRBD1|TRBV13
CASSDPGQSTDTQYF
TGTGCCAGCAGCGATCCGGGACAGAGCACAGATACGCAGTATTTT
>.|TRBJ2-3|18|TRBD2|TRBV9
CASSPKAGTRIESDTQYF
TGTGCCAGCAGCCCCAAGGCGGGGACTAGGATCGAGTCAGATACGCAGTATTTT
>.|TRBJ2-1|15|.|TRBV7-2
CASSPVPENYNEQFF
TGTGCCAGCAGCCCGGTGCCGGAGAATTACAATGAGCAGTTCTTC
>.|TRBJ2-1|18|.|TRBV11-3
CASSLDTAWGLVTNEQFF
TGTGCCAGCAGCTTAGATACGGCTTGGGGGCTTGTTACCAATGAGCAGTTCTTC
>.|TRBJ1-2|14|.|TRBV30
CACFPPAENYGYTF
TGTGCCTGTTTCCCCCCCGCGGAGAACTATGGCTACACCTTC
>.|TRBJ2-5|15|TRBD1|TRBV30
CAWSPGTVLQETQYF
TGTGCCTGGAGCCCCGGGACAGTACTACAAGAGACCCAGTACTTC
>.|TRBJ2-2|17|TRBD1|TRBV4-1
CASSQDGTGKGTGELFF
TGCGCCAGCAGCCAAGACGGGACAGGGAAAGGAACCGGGGAGCTGTTTTTT
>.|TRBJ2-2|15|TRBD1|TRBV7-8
CASSGDRGPNGELFF
TGTGCCAGCAGCGGGGACAGGGGGCCAAACGGGGAGCTGTTTTTT
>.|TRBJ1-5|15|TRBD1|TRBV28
CASSLLGRGEQPQHF
TGTGCCAGCAGTTTATTGGGCAGGGGGGAACAGCCCCAGCATTTT
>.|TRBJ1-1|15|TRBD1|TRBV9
CASSVSGQLNTEAFF
TGTGCCAGCAGCGTTTCGGGACAGCTGAACACTGAAGCTTTCTTT
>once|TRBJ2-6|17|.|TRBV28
CASSAPDTFSGANVLTF
TGTGCCAGCAGTGCCCCGGACACTTTCTCTGGGGCCAACGTCCTGACTTTC
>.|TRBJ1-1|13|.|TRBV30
CAWRKRDYTEAFF
TGTGCCTGGAGAAAACGGGACTACACTGAAGCTTTCTTT
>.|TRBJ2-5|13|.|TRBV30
CAWISPSSETQYF
TGTGCCTGGATTTCCCCTAGCTCTGAGACCCAGTACTTC
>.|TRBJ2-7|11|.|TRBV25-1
CASSFSHEQYF
TGTGCCAGTTCCTTCTCCCACGAGCAGTACTTC
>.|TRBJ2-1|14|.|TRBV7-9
CASSLGGSLLEQFF
TGTGCCAGCAGCTTGGGGGGAAGTCTGCTTGAGCAGTTCTTC
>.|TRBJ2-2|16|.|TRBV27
CASTLRLATNTGELFF
TGTGCCAGCACCCTCCGACTGGCCACGAACACCGGGGAGCTGTTTTTT
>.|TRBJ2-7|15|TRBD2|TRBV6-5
CASSWTSGGVYEQYF
TGTGCCAGCAGTTGGACTAGCGGGGGGGTCTACGAGCAGTACTTC
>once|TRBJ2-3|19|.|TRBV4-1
CASSLKIGERLKSTDTQYF
TGCGCCAGCAGCCTCAAGATCGGGGAACGACTGAAATCCACAGATACGCAGTATTTT